Below, 14 T cell receptor beta chains from the same sample are listed, as sequenced in a study of T cells in localized non-small cell lung cancer. TCRdb's table, derived via immunoSEQ multiplex PCR, lists solely in-frame clones and lacks some. This table holds about 52,000 clones, around 84% found once. Sample: PBMCs, taken before any cancer treatment. The receptors here all came from a female donor with stage II lung adenocarcinoma.

V and J are TRBV2 and TRBJ2-5, with TRBD1 identical over 7 bases. This CDR3 contains 14 residues. Germline V CDR1 and CDR2: SNHLY, FYNNEI. J was trimmed by 4 bases and V by 10 bases; bases with no gene match: 12. The chain's CDR3 is CATPGQRGAETQYF. CDR3 nucleotides: TGTGCCACCCCGGGACAGAGAGGGGCAGAGACCCAGTACTTC.

This clone appeared a single time. The chain recombines TRBV19 with TRBJ1-5; the D is unclear. Germline V gene sequence: CDR1 LNHDA, CDR2 SQIVND (reference sequence). V was trimmed by 1 base and J by 7 bases, leaving 14 bases between them. The CDR3 covers 15 residues. This CDR3 reads CASSIVARSSQPQHF. In DNA form, the CDR3 reads TGTGCCAGTAGTATAGTAGCCAGATCCTCACAGCCCCAGCATTTT.

The CDR3, as DNA: TGTGCCAGCAGCTTAGATTTGCCGACTGATACGCAGTATTTT. Translating gives CASSLDLPTDTQYF. The chain carries TRBV7-2 and TRBJ2-3; D gene unclear. Germline V CDR1 and CDR2: SGHTA, FQGNSA. The CDR3 extends over 14 amino acids. Trimming took 1 base from V and 6 from J, leaving 11 bases between them.

The J gene is TRBJ2-5, the V gene TRBV7-6; either TRBD1 or TRBD2 may supply D (5 bases each). V lost 4 bases and J 5 bases, leaving 8 bases between the germline ends. This CDR3 is 12 amino acids long. Germline CDR1 is SGHVS and CDR2 is FNYEAQ. The DNA of the CDR3 is TGTGCCAGCAGCTGGTGGGGGGAGACCCAGTACTTC. Translating it yields CASSWWGETQYF.

The gene calls are TRBV6-5 and TRBJ2-3; 9 bases are a match to TRBD1. Germline CDR1 reads MNHEY; CDR2 reads SVGAGI. V gave up 8 bases and J gave up 1 base; unmatched junction bases: 1. This CDR3 has 13 residues. This chain's CDR3 is CASRDRGTDTQYF. The DNA of the CDR3 is TGTGCCAGCCGGGACAGGGGCACAGATACGCAGTATTTT.

The V and J genes are TRBV2 and TRBJ2-3; D is unresolved. Germline V gives CDR1 SNHLY, CDR2 FYNNEI. CDR3 length: 13 amino acids. V was pared by 2 bases and J by 4 bases, with 7 bases between. The CDR3 reads CASSELLADTQYF. The DNA of the CDR3 is TGTGCCAGCAGTGAATTGCTAGCAGATACGCAGTATTTT.

This clone was counted a single time. The V gene is TRBV5-6, the J gene TRBJ2-7; unclear D gene. Germline V gives CDR1 SGHDT, CDR2 YYEEEE. The CDR3 has 14 residues. The V gene lost 4 bases and the J gene lost 2 bases, with 13 bases spanning the gap. The CDR3 region has the DNA TGTGCCAGCAGCCCCCCCCTTAAAGCCTACGAGCAGTACTTC. It translates to CASSPPLKAYEQYF.

This clone has a single count. V and J are TRBV4-1 and TRBJ1-6; D remains unclear. The V end was cut by 0 bases, the J end by 5 bases, with 14 bases between. Germline V gives CDR1 MGHRA, CDR2 YSYEKL. The CDR3 runs 17 residues. The CDR3 loop reads CASSQERSQTDNSPLHF. The CDR3 coding sequence is TGCGCCAGCAGCCAAGAACGGAGCCAGACCGATAATTCACCCCTCCACTTT.

The chain carries TRBV11-2 and TRBJ1-1, with 7 nucleotides matching TRBD1. The trim removed 3 bases at V and 4 bases at J, leaving 5 bases unmatched. CDR1 is SGHAT and CDR2 is FQNNGV in the germline V gene. This CDR3 is built from 14 residues. CDR3 region: CASSLPDRVTEAFF. The CDR3 nucleotides read TGTGCCAGCAGCTTGCCCGACAGGGTCACTGAAGCTTTCTTT.

The chain is built from TRBV6-1 and TRBJ1-2; D not certain. The CDR3 covers 14 residues. Trimming shortened V by 4 bases and J by 6 bases, and 15 bases separated the two germline ends. Germline V gives CDR1 MNHNS, CDR2 SASEGT. This CDR3 is CASSVIGVKNGYTF. CDR3 DNA: TGTGCCAGCAGTGTCATCGGGGTTAAGAATGGCTACACCTTC.

This rearrangement joins TRBV4-2 to TRBJ1-2; 12 bases agree with TRBD1. Germline trimming cut 5 bases from V and 8 bases from J; bases unmatched to any gene: 9. This CDR3 has 15 residues. Germline V gene lookup returns CDR1 LGHNA and CDR2 YNFKEQ. The CDR3 coding sequence is TGTGCCAGCAGCGGACGGGGACAGGGGGCTTGGGGCTACACCTTC. As protein: CASSGRGQGAWGYTF.

This clone was recorded only once. As DNA, the CDR3 is TGTGCCAGCAGCTTAGGGGCTAGCGGGGGCGGAGAGACCCAGTACTTC. Translating gives CASSLGASGGGETQYF. The chain couples TRBV5-4 to TRBJ2-5; TRBD2 matches 10 bases. V lost 2 bases and J lost 4; bases outside the gene matches: 8. Germline CDR1 reads SGHNT; CDR2 reads YYREEE (reference sequence). The CDR3 sequence is 16 residues long.

This chain joins TRBV5-4 and TRBJ2-3, with 9 positions matching TRBD1. The CDR3 is 16 residues long. CDR1 SGHNT and CDR2 YYREEE come from the germline V gene (reference sequence). The J segment lost 3 bases and the V segment lost 1 base, leaving 6 bases of the junction unmatched. The CDR3 nucleotides are TGTGCCAGCAGCTTGAACGGACAGGGGTTGACAGATACGCAGTATTTT. It encodes CASSLNGQGLTDTQYF.

This clone was detected once. The chain is built from TRBV11-2 and TRBJ2-7; 14 bases line up with TRBD2. The CDR3 has 18 residues. V shed 4 bases and J 2 bases; nucleotides not matched to a gene: 10. Per the germline V gene, CDR1 is SGHAT and CDR2 is FQNNGV. Here the CDR3 reads CASSSPGLAGALPYEQYF. For the CDR3, the DNA is TGTGCCAGCAGCTCCCCGGGACTAGCGGGGGCTCTACCCTACGAGCAGTACTTC.